This section outlines one TCR beta chain sequence together with its context. This record belongs to a study of cytomegalovirus exposure and HLA in healthy donors. 13 Jbeta primers and 60 Vbeta primers were used for the PCR. The assay was immunoSEQ multiplex PCR, and TCRdb's table has in-frame clones only and misses some. The sample lists roughly 110,000 clones; 70% to 85% were seen once. This CDR3 is 17 amino acids long. V trimming: 1 base; J trimming: 12 bases; junction bases outside the gene matches: 15. Germline CDR1 MGHRA, CDR2 YSYEKL. Sequenced input: PBMCs. This rearrangement joins TRBV4-1 to TRBJ2-1; 10 positions match TRBD2. The TCR comes from a woman younger than 30 in good health and CMV-seronegative. CDR3 sequence reads: CASSQGRASGSRVGQFF. CDR3 in DNA: TGCGCCAGCAGCCAAGGGCGGGCTAGCGGGAGTAGGGTGGGGCAGTTCTTC.